This T cell receptor beta chain derives from a study of blood T cell repertoires in COVID-19. Study-level information: Acute and convalescent COVID-19 specimens originated in the United States, Italy and Spain.

Repertoires were generated with immunoSEQ multiplex PCR, while TCRdb's copy carries only in-frame clones and drops some. The table shows 95,000 to 110,000 clones, with roughly 88% occurring only once. The CDR3 has 14 residues. Looked up from germline, CDR1 is MNHEY and CDR2 is SVGAGI. J lost 10 bases, V lost 5 bases, and 9 bases had no gene match. Sequenced material: peripheral blood. The chain employs TRBV6-5 and TRBJ1-4; TRBD1 aligns across 8 bases. This TCR was recovered from a man aged 50 to 59 with active or convalescent COVID-19. The CDR3 here is CASSNIGQGGKLFF. The CDR3 nucleotides read TGTGCCAGCAGTAATATTGGACAGGGAGGAAAACTGTTTTTT.